One and the same sample provided the 17 T cell receptor beta chains below, sequenced in a study of blood T cell repertoires in COVID-19. TCRdb's table, derived via immunoSEQ multiplex PCR, lists solely in-frame clones and lacks some. The sample yields under 150,000 clones, more than 75% seen once. The material sequenced was peripheral blood. The receptors come from a human donor in a cohort sampled during active COVID-19.

V usage is TRBV5-1 and J usage is TRBJ1-5; 8 nucleotides align to TRBD1. CDR1 SGHRS and CDR2 YFSETQ come from the germline V gene. The CDR3 length is 15 residues. V lost 0 bases to trimming and J lost 4 bases; unmatched junction nucleotides: 3. Here the CDR3 DNA reads TGCGCCAGCAGCTTGGGACAGGGGCCTAATCAGCCCCAGCATTTT. Encoded protein: CASSLGQGPNQPQHF.

The chain is built from TRBV9 and TRBJ1-2; D uncertain. V lost 4 bases to trimming and J lost 4 bases, with 11 bases between them. CDR3 length: 13 amino acids. Germline V lookup: CDR1 SGDLS, CDR2 YYNGEE. The CDR3 reads CASSKLSGYGYTF. CDR3 DNA sequence: TGTGCCAGCAGCAAGCTCTCTGGCTATGGCTACACCTTC.

The rearrangement joins TRBV5-8 to TRBJ1-5, with D possibly TRBD1 on 6 matching bases. V was pared by 4 bases and J by 6 bases, with 20 bases between. The germline V gene has CDR1 SGHTS and CDR2 YDEGEE. The CDR3 is made up of 16 amino acids. CDR3 in amino acids: CASSARGPGEGQPQHF. DNA of the CDR3: TGTGCCAGCAGCGCCAGGGGACCAGGAGAAGGTCAGCCCCAGCATTTT. Full variable domain (remainder filled in from reference TRBV5-8 and TRBJ1-5): EAGVTQSPTHLIKTRGQQATLRCSPISGHTSVYWYQQALGLGLQFLLWYDEGEERNRGNFPPRFSGRQFPNYSSELNVNALELEDSALYLCASSARGPGEGQPQHFGDGTRLSIL.

The rearrangement links TRBV6-5 to TRBJ2-7, with 8 nucleotides matching TRBD2. Germline CDR1 is MNHEY and CDR2 is SVGAGI. V dropped 11 bases and J dropped 1; count of bases not matched to a gene: 7. This CDR3 region has 13 residues. The CDR3 DNA is TGTGCCGCCGCCCGGGGGGGTTCCTACGAGCAGTACTTC. Its translation is CAAARGGSYEQYF.

Turning to this clone: The junction departs from germline at one end; a sequencing error may be responsible. The chain employs TRBV5-5 and TRBJ2-1, with TRBD2 identical over 7 bases. CDR3 length equals 15 residues. Germline assignment: CDR1 SGHKS and CDR2 YYEKEE (reference sequence). The CDR3 protein is CVSSLEGLADNEQFF. DNA of the CDR3: TGTGTCAGCAGCTTGGAGGGTCTAGCGGATAATGAGCAGTTCTTC.

The chain joins TRBV5-1 to TRBJ2-7; tentative D call: TRBD1 (6 bases). Per the germline V gene, CDR1 is SGHRS and CDR2 is YFSETQ. This CDR3 has 13 amino acids. With 4 bases removed from V and 0 bases from J, the gap between germline ends came to 8 bases. CDR3 sequence reads: CASSNRVSYEQYF. Here the CDR3 DNA reads TGCGCCAGCAGCAACAGGGTCTCCTACGAGCAGTACTTC.

This chain joins TRBV10-3 and TRBJ2-1, with 10 positions matching TRBD2. The germline V gene encodes CDR1 ENHRY and CDR2 SYGVKD. V shed 2 bases and J 7 bases; nucleotides not matched to a gene: 8. The CDR3 is made up of 16 amino acids. The CDR3 loop reads CAISERSGRAGNEQFF. DNA of the CDR3: TGTGCCATCAGTGAGAGGAGCGGGAGGGCCGGAAATGAGCAGTTCTTC.

The CDR3 nucleotides read TGTGCCAGCATACTAGCGGGGGGCCTGGGCACCGGGGAGCTGTTTTTT. As protein: CASILAGGLGTGELFF. The chain links TRBV28 to TRBJ2-2; 12 bases are a match to TRBD2. The CDR3 spans 16 residues. Germline-derived CDR1 and CDR2 are MDHEN and SYDVKM. With V trimmed by 7 bases and J by 4 bases, 7 bases remained unmatched.

CDR3 sequence reads: CASSQGKDRVVYEQYF. The CDR3 DNA follows: TGTGCCAGCAGCCAAGGGAAGGACAGGGTTGTCTACGAGCAGTACTTC. J is TRBJ2-7 and V is TRBV14; TRBD1 matches at 8 bases. Germline-derived CDR1 and CDR2 are SGHDN and FVKESK. V gave up 1 base and J gave up 3 bases; unmatched junction bases: 8. This CDR3 region has 16 residues.

The rearrangement joins TRBV20-1 to TRBJ2-3; D uncertain. The V gene's germline CDR1 is DFQATT and CDR2 SNEGSKA (reference sequence). CDR3 size: 10 residues. In DNA form, the CDR3 reads TGCAGCCCCCACACGGATACGCAGTATTTT. It translates to CSPHTDTQYF.

The chain carries TRBV29-1 and TRBJ2-1; TRBD1 agrees at 9 bases. The CDR3 totals 15 residues. Trimming took 6 bases from V and 4 from J; bases not matched to a gene: 10. The V gene's germline CDR1 is SQVTM and CDR2 ANQGSEA. The CDR3 here is CSVLRTGVPYNEQFF. The CDR3 DNA is TGCAGCGTCCTCCGGACAGGGGTCCCTTACAATGAGCAGTTCTTC.

The chain couples TRBV5-1 to TRBJ2-1, with D maybe TRBD1 (6 bases). The V gene's germline CDR1 is SGHRS and CDR2 YFSETQ. V was clipped by 2 bases and J by 7 bases, with 7 bases between them. This CDR3 comprises 12 residues. CDR3 in amino acids: CASSFGQNEQFF. In nucleotides, the CDR3 is TGCGCCAGCAGCTTTGGACAGAATGAGCAGTTCTTC.

Here the CDR3 reads CASSLEGRTEAFF. The CDR3 nucleotides are TGCGCCAGCAGCTTGGAAGGGAGGACTGAAGCTTTCTTT. The gene calls are TRBV5-1 and TRBJ1-1; D gene uncertain. V lost 0 bases to trimming and J lost 5 bases, with 8 bases between them. Germline-derived CDR1 and CDR2 are SGHRS and YFSETQ. The CDR3 has 13 amino acids.

The chain uses TRBV19 and TRBJ1-4, with a tentative D call TRBD1 (6 bases). The CDR3 sequence is 15 residues long. V was shortened by 6 bases and J by 0 bases, with 11 bases between the two germline ends. The germline gives CDR1 LNHDA, CDR2 SQIVND (reference sequence). The CDR3 nucleotides read TGTGCCAGTAGGACAGGCCCTGCAACTAATGAAAAACTGTTTTTT. Its protein product is CASRTGPATNEKLFF. The full variable domain, in which reference TRBV19 and TRBJ1-4 provide the parts outside the CDR3, is DGGITQSPKYLFRKEGQNVTLSCEQNLNHDAMYWYRQDPGQGLRLIYYSQIVNDFQKGDIAEGYSVSREKKESFPLTVTSAQKNPTAFYLCASRTGPATNEKLFFGSGTQLSVL.

This chain's CDR3 is CASSQETEGGYYEQYF. The CDR3 nucleotides read TGCGCCAGCAGCCAAGAGACAGAAGGCGGATACTACGAGCAGTACTTC. The V call is TRBV4-1, the J call TRBJ2-7, with a tentative D call TRBD1 (5 bases). CDR1 and CDR2 from the germline V gene are MGHRA and YSYEKL. This CDR3 spans 16 amino acids. V shed 0 bases and J shed 3 bases, with 15 bases lying between them.

V usage is TRBV19 and J usage is TRBJ1-3; D is undetermined. Germline values: CDR1 LNHDA, CDR2 SQIVND (reference sequence). The CDR3 extends over 17 amino acids. V was cut by 8 bases and J by 0 bases, with 20 bases left in between. CDR3 region: CASYGSEGLFSGNTIYF. The CDR3 DNA follows: TGTGCCAGTTACGGGTCAGAAGGCCTCTTCTCTGGAAACACCATATATTTT. The variable domain in full, with the rest retrieved from reference TRBV19 and TRBJ1-3, is DGGITQSPKYLFRKEGQNVTLSCEQNLNHDAMYWYRQDPGQGLRLIYYSQIVNDFQKGDIAEGYSVSREKKESFPLTVTSAQKNPTAFYLCASYGSEGLFSGNTIYFGEGSWLTVV.

V usage is TRBV2 and J usage is TRBJ2-3; 8 bases match TRBD2. The CDR3 runs 18 residues. Per germline, CDR1 SNHLY and CDR2 FYNNEI. V gave up 4 bases and J gave up 7 bases; unmatched junction bases: 19. CDR3 region: CASSALSGTSQKTNTQYF. CDR3 in DNA: TGTGCCAGCAGTGCTCTTTCCGGGACTAGTCAGAAAACAAATACGCAGTATTTT.